The T cell receptor (beta chain) under discussion was sequenced for a study of cytomegalovirus exposure and HLA in healthy donors. PCR primers comprised 60 Vbeta and 13 Jbeta primers. Produced via immunoSEQ multiplex PCR; TCRdb's table is partial and in-frame only. In the table there are 150,000 to 200,000 clones, roughly 80% of which are singletons. Overall study findings and caveats: Differences between HLA loci emerged in a later analysis of TCR association rates, with DRB1 most and HLA-C fewest. Among immune exposure information, only CMV serostatus was available. Researchers catalogued some 160 TCR beta chains as cytomegalovirus-associated. For TCR beta chains, V- and J-gene trimming was later linked to a missense DCLRE1C variant.

Worth noting for this clone: Its antigen is not identified.

This sequence was found in a female donor in good health and CMV-seronegative. The material sequenced was PBMCs.

CDR3 residues: CASNQLAGVQETQYF. The CDR3 region has the DNA TGTGCCAGCAACCAACTAGCGGGAGTTCAAGAGACCCAGTACTTC. This chain uses TRBV5-4 with TRBJ2-5; 11 nucleotides match TRBD2. The CDR3 contains 15 residues. Germline CDR1 and CDR2: SGHNT and YYREEE (reference sequence). The V and J ends lost 6 bases and 2 bases, in that order; junction bases with no gene match: 6.